In this sample, the clone carrying this T cell receptor (beta chain) turned up many times. Its antigen is unidentified. These data belong to a study of blood T cells in healthy people across ages. CDR1 is SGHTA, CDR2 FQGNSA, per germline. V dropped 8 bases and J dropped 1 base, with 11 bases sitting between them. CDR3 size: 13 residues. A second roughly 6 to 12 cycle PCR used barcoded and J-beta primers. TCRdb reanalysed the 5' RACE reads using MiXCR and keeps one entry per CDR3 protein. This sample carries approximately 1.5 million distinct CDR3 sequences, about 31% of them seen once, and the ten largest clones take around 11%. Regarding the study as a whole: Underestimates were what the diversity estimates from one million T cells were considered to be.

The sequencing input was blood. This chain uses TRBV7-2 with TRBJ2-5; either TRBD1 or TRBD2 may supply D (5 bases each). This sequence originates from a woman younger than 45 in good health. CDR3 DNA: TGTGCCAGCCGGTCTGGGACCCAAGAGACCCAGTACTTC. Translation gives CASRSGTQETQYF.